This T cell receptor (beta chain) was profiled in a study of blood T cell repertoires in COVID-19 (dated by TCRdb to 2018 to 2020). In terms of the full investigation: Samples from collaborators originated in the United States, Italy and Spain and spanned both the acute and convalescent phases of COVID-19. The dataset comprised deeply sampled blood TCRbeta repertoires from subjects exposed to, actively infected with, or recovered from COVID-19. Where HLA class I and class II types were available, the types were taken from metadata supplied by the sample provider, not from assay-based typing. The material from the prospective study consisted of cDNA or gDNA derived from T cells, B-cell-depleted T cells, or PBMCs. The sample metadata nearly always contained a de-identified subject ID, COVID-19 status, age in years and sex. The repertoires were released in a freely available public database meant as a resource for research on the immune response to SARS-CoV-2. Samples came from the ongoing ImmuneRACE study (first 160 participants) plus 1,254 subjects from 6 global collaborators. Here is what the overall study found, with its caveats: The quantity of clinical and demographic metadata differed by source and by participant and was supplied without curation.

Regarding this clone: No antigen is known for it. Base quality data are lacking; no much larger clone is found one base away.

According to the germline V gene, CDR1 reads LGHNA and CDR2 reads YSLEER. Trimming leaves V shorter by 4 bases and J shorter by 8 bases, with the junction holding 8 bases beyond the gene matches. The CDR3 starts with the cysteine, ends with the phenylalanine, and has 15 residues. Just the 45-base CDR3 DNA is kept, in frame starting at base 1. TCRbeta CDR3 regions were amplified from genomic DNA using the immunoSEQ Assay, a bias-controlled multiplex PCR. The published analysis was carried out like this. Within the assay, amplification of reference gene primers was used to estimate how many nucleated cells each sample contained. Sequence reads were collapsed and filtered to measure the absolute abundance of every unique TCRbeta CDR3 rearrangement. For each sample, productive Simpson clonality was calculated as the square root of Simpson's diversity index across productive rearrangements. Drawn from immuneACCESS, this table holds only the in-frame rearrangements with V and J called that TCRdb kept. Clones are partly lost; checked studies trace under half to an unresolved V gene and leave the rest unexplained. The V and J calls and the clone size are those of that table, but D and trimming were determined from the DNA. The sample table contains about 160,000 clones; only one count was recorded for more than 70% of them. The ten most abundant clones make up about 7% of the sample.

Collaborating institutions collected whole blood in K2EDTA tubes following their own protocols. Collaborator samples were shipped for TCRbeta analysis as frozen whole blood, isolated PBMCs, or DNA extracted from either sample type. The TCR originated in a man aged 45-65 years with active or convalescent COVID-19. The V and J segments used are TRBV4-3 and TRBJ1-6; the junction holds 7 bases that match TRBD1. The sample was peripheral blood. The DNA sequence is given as TGCGCCAGCAGCCCGGACAGGCGATCATATTCACCCCTCCACTTT. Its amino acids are CASSPDRRSYSPLHF.